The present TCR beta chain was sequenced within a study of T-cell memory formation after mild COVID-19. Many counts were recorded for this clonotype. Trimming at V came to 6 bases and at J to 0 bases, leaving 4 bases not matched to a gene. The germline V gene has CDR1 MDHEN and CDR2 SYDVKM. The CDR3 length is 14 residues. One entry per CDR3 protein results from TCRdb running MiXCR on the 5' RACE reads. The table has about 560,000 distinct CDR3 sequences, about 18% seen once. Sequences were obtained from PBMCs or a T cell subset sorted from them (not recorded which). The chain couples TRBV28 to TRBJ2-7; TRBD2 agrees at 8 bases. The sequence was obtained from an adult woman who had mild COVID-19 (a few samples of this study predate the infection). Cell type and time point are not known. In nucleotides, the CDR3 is TGTGCCAGCAGAACTAGCGGATCCTCCTACGAGCAGTACTTC. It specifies CASRTSGSSYEQYF.